This TCR beta chain was retrieved from a study of T-cell reconstitution after alpha-beta-depleted transplantation in children. General study findings and limits: Reports say that about two months after transplant, the alpha-beta T cells came out of several hundred graft clones that had expanded. Some patients' high day-60 TCRbeta diversity was attributed to recipient cells surviving conditioning. At the one-year point after transplant, T-cell counts and TCRbeta diversity were found to come mostly from T cells that had been newly produced.

For TCRbeta, the library was prepared with unique molecular identifiers. TCRdb re-called the PCR reads through MiXCR, storing one row per CDR3 protein. The sample records 250,000 to 400,000 distinct CDR3 sequences, approximately 23% being singletons. The germline CDR1 and CDR2 sequences are MGHDK and SYGVNS. This CDR3 is built from 12 residues. The V gene lost 1 base and the J gene lost 8 bases, with 8 bases spanning the gap. This clonotype was seen once. The antigen is not known. The TCR comes from a male patient younger than 18 who had a stem cell transplant for acute lymphoblastic leukemia, so the T cells may come from the graft donor. The sample consisted of PBMCs, mostly from graft donor cells, taken 180 days after TCRalphabeta/CD19-depleted stem cell transplant. V is TRBV25-1 and J is TRBJ1-1, with D unclear. The CDR3 nucleotides read TGTGCCAGCAGTGAATTCGGACGAGAAGCTTTCTTT. Its protein is CASSEFGREAFF.